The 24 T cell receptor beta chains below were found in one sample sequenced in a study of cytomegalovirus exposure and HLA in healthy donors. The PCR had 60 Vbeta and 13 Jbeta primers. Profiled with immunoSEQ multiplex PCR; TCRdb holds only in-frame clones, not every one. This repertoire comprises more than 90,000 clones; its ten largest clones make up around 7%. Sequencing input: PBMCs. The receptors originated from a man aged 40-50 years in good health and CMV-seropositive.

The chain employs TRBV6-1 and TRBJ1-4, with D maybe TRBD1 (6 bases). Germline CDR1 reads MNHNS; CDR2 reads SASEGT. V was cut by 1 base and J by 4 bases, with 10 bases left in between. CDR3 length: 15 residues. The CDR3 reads CASSEGRGGNEKLFF. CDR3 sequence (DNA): TGTGCCAGCAGTGAAGGAAGGGGGGGTAATGAAAAACTGTTTTTT.

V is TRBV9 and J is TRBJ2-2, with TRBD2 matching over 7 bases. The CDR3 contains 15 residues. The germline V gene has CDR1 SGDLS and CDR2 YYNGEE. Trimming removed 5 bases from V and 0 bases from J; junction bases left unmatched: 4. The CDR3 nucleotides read TGTGCCAGCAGTCTCGGGACTACGAACACCGGGGAGCTGTTTTTT. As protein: CASSLGTTNTGELFF.

The CDR3 DNA follows: TGTGCCAGCAGCTTAGCTGCCTCACTTGACACTGAAGCTTTCTTT. This codes for CASSLAASLDTEAFF. This sequence joins TRBV7-2 and TRBJ1-1; no definite D call. The CDR3 spans 15 residues. V was cut by 0 bases and J by 3 bases, with 11 bases left in between. Germline-derived CDR1 and CDR2 are SGHTA and FQGNSA.

CDR3 bases: TGTGCCAGTAGTAACCTAGCGGGAGGTACCTACAATGAGCAGTTCTTC. It is translated as CASSNLAGGTYNEQFF. The chain links TRBV19 to TRBJ2-1, with 11 bases that match TRBD2. V shed 4 bases and J 2 bases; nucleotides not matched to a gene: 4. CDR3 size: 16 residues. Germline CDR1 and CDR2: LNHDA and SQIVND (reference sequence).

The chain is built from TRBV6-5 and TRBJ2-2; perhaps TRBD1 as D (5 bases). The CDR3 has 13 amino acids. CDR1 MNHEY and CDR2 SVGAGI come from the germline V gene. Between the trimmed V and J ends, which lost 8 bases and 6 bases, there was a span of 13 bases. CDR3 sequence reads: CASQRGSAGELFF. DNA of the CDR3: TGTGCCAGCCAAAGGGGAAGCGCCGGGGAGCTGTTTTTT.

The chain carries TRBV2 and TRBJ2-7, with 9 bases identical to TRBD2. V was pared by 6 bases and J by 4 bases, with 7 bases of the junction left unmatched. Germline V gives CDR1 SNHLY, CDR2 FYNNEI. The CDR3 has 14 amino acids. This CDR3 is CASRGSSGGYEQYF. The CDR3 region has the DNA TGTGCCAGCAGGGGGAGTAGCGGGGGTTACGAGCAGTACTTC.

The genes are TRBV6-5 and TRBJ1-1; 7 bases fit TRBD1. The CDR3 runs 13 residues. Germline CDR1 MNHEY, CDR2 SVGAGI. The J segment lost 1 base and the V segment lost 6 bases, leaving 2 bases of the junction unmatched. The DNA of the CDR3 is TGTGCCAGCAGGGGGACAGCGAACACTGAAGCTTTCTTT. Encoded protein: CASRGTANTEAFF.

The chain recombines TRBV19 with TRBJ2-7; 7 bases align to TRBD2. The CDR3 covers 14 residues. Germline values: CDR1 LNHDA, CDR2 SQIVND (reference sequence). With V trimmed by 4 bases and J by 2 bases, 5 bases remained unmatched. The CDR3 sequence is CASSRGGGTYEQYF. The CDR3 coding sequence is TGTGCCAGTAGTAGGGGCGGGGGAACCTACGAGCAGTACTTC. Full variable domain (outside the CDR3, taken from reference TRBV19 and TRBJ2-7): DGGITQSPKYLFRKEGQNVTLSCEQNLNHDAMYWYRQDPGQGLRLIYYSQIVNDFQKGDIAEGYSVSREKKESFPLTVTSAQKNPTAFYLCASSRGGGTYEQYFGPGTRLTVT.

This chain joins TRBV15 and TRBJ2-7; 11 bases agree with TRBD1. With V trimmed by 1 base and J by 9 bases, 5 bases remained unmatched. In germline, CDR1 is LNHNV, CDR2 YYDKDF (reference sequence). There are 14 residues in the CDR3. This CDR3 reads CATSRVGQGASQYF. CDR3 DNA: TGTGCCACCAGCAGAGTCGGACAGGGGGCCTCGCAGTACTTC.

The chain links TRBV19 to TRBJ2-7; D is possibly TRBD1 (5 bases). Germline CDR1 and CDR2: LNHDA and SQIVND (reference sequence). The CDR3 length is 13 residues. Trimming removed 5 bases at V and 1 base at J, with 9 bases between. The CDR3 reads CASSSDRSYEQYF. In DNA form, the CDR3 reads TGTGCCAGTAGTTCTGACAGATCCTACGAGCAGTACTTC.

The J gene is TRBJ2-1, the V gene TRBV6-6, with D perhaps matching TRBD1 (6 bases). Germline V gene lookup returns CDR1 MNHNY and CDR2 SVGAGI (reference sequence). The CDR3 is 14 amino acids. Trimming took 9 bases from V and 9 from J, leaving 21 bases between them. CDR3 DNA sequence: TGTGCCAGTAGGGGGTCAGGTGGGGCGGTTGAGCAGTTCTTC. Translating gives CASRGSGGAVEQFF.

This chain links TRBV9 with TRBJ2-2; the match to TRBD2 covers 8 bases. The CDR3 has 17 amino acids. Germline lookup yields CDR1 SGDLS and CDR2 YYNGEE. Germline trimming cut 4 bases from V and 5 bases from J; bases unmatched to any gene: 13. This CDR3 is CASSTSGSGRGTGELFF. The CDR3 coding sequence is TGTGCCAGCAGCACATCGGGGAGCGGGAGAGGAACCGGGGAGCTGTTTTTT.

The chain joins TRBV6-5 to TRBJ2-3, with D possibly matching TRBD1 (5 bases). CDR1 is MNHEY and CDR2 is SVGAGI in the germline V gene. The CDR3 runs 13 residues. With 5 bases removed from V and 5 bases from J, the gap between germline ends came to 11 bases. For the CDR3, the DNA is TGTGCCAGCAGTCCAGGGCGGAGAGATACGCAGTATTTT. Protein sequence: CASSPGRRDTQYF.

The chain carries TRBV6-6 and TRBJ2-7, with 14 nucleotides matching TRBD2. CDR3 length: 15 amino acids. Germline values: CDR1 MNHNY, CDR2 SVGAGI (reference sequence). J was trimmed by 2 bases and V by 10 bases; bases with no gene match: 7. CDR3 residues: CATQGTSGSTYEQYF. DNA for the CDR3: TGTGCCACCCAAGGGACTAGCGGGAGTACCTACGAGCAGTACTTC.

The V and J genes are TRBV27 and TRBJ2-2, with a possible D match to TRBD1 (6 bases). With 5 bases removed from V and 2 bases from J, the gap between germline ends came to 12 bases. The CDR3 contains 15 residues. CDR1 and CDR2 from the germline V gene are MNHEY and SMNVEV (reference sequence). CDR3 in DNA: TGTGCCAGCAGTCTACGGACAGTTAACACCGGGGAGCTGTTTTTT. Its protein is CASSLRTVNTGELFF.

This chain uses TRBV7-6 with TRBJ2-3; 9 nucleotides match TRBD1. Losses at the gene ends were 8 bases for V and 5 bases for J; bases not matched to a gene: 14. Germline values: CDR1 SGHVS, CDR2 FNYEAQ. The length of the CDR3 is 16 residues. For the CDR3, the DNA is TGTGCCAGCGCTGGGCTGGGACAGGGTTATCAAGATACGCAGTATTTT. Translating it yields CASAGLGQGYQDTQYF.

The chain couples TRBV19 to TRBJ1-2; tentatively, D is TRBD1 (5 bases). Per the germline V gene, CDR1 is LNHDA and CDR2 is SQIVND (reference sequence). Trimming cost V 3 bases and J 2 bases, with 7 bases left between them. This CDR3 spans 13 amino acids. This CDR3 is CASSIPGNYGYTF. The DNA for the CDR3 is TGTGCCAGTAGTATTCCAGGGAACTATGGCTACACCTTC.

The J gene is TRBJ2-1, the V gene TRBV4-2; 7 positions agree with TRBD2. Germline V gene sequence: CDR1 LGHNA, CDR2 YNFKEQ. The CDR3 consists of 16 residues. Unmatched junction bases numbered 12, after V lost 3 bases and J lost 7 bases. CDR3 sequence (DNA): TGTGCCAGCAGCCAGCTGGTACCGGGAGGATTAAATGAGCAGTTCTTC. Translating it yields CASSQLVPGGLNEQFF.

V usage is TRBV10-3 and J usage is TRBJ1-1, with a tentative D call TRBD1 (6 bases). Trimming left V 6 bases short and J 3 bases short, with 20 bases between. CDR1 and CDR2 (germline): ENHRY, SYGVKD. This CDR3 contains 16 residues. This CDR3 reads CAIRDDAPEGDTEAFF. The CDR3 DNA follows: TGTGCCATCAGGGATGATGCCCCCGAGGGGGACACTGAAGCTTTCTTT.

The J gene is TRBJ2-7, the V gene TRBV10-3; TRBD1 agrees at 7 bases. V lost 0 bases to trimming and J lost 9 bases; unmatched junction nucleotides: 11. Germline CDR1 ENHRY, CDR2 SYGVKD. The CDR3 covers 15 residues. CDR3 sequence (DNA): TGTGCCATCAGTGAGTCGGACAGGTACAATGGCGGGCAGTACTTC. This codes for CAISESDRYNGGQYF.

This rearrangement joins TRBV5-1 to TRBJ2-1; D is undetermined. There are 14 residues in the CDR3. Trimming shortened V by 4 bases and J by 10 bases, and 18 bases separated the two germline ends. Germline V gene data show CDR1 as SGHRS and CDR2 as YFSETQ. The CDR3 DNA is TGCGCCAGCAGCCTGTCGACTGCCCCAACAGAGCAGTTCTTC. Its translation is CASSLSTAPTEQFF.

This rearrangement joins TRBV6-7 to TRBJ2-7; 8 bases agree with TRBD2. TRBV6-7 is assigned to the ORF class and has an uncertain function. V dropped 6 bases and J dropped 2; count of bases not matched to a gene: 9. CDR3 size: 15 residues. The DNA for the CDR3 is TGTGCCAGCAGCCTGACTAGCGACTTTACCTACGAGCAGTACTTC. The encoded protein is CASSLTSDFTYEQYF.

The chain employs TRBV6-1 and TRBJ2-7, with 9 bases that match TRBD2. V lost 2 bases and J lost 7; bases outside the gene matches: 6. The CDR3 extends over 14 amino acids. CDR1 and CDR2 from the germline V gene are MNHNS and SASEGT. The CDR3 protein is CASSERGRGGEQYF. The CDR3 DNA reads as TGTGCCAGCAGTGAACGCGGGAGGGGTGGGGAGCAGTACTTC.

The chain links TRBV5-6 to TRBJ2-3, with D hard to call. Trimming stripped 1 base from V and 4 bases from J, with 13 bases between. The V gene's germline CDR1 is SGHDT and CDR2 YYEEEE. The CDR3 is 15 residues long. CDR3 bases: TGTGCCAGCAGCTTGCAGACTGGAGTGGCAGATACGCAGTATTTT. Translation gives CASSLQTGVADTQYF.